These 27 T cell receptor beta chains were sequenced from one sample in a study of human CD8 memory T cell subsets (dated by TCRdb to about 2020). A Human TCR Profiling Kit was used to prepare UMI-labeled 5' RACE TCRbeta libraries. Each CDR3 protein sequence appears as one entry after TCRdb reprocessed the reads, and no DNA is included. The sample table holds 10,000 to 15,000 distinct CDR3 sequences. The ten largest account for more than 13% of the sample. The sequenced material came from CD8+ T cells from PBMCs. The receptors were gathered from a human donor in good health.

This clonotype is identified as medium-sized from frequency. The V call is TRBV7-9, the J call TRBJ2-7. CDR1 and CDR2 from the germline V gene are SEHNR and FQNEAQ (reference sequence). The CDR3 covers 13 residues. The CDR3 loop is CASSQVSSYEQYF.

CDR3 protein: CSAFLGVSGTEAFF. The chain employs TRBV20-1 and TRBJ1-1; the TRBD1 assignment by TCRdb is unverifiable without DNA. The CDR3 is made up of 14 amino acids. The germline V gene has CDR1 DFQATT and CDR2 SNEGSKA (reference sequence).

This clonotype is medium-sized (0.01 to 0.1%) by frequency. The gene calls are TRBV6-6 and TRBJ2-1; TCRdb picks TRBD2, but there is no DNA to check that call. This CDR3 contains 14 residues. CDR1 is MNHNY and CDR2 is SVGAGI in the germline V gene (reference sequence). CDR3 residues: CASSYSEGGNEQFF.

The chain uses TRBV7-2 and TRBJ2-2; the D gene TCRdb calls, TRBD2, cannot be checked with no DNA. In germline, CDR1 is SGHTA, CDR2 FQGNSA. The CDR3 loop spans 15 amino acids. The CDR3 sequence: CASMGVSGDTGELFF.

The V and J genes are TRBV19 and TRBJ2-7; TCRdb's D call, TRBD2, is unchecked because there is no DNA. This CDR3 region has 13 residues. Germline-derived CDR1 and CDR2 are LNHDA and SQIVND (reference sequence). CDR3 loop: CASSHTEGYEQYF.

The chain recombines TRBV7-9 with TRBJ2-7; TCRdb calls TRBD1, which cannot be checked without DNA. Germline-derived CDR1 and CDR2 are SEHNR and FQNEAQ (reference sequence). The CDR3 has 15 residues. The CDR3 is CASSPPEGRRNEQYF.

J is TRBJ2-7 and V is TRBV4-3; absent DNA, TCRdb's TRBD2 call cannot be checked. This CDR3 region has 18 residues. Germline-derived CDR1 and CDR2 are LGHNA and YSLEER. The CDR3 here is CASSQDLLGIAGDYEQYF.

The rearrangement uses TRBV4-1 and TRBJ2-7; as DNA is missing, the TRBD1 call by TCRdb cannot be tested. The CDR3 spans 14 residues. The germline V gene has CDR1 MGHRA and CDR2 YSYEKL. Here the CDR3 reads CASSQTPLAYEQYF.

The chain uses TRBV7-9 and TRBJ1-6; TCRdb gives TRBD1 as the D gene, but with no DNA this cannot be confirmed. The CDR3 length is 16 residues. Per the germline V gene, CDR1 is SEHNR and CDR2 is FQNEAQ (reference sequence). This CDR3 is CASSLTGTGPNSPLHF. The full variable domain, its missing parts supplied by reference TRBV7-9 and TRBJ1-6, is DTGVSQNPRHKITKRGQNVTFRCDPISEHNRLYWYRQTLGQGPEFLTYFQNEAQLEKSRLLSDRFSAERPKGSFSTLEIQRTEQGDSAMYLCASSLTGTGPNSPLHFGNGTRLTVT.

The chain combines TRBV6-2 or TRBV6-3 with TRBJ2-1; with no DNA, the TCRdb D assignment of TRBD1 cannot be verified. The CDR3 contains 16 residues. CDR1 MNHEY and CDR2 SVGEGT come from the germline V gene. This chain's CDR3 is CASRQGPGISYNEQFF.

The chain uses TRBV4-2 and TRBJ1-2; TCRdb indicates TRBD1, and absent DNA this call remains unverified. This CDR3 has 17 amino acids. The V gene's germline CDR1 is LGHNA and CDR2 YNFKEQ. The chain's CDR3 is CASSQDHRGLANYGYTF.

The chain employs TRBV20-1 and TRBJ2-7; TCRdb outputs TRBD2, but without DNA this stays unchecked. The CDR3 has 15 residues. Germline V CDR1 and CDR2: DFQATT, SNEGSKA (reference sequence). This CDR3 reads CSARSIAGETYEQYF.

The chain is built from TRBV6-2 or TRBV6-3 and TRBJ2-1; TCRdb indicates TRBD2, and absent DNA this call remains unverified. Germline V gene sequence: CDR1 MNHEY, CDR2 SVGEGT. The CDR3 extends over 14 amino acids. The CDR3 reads CASNGGEAPGEQFF.

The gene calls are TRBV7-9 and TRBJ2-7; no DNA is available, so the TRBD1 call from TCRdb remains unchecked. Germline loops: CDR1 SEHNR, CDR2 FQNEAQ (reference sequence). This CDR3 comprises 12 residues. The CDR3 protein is CASSPKDSLQYF.

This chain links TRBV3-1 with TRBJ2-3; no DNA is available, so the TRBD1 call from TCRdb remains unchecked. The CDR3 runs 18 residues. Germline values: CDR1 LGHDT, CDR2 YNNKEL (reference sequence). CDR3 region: CASSQEVGQKHGTDTQYF.

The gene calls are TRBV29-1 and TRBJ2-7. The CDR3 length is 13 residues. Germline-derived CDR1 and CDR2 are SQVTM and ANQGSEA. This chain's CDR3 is CSATTQASYEQYF.

CDR3 in amino acids: CSARLAGYNEQFF. The chain has TRBV20-1 and TRBJ2-1; as DNA is missing, the TRBD2 call by TCRdb cannot be tested. The CDR3 has 13 amino acids. CDR1 and CDR2 from the germline V gene are DFQATT and SNEGSKA (reference sequence).

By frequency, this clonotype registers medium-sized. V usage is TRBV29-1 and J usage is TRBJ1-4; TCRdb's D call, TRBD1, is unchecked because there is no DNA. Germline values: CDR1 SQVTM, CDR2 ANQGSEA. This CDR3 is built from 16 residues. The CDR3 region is CSDLPLTGGTNEKLFF.

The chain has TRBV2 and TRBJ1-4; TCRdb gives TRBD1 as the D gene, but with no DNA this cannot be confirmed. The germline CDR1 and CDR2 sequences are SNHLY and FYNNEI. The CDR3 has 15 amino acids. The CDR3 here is CASSPTTGGNEKLFF.

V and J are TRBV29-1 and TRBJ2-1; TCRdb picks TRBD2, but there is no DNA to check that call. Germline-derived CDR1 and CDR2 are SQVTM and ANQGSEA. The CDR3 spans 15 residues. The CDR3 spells CSVDGLAGNYNEQFF.

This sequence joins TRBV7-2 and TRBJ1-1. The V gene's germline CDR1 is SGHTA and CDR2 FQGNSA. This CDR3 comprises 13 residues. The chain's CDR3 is CASSPRLNTEAFF.

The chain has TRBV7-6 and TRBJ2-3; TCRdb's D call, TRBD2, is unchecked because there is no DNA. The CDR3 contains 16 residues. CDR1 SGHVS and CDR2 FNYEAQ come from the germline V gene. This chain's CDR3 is CASSLGQRGGTDTQYF.

The CDR3 loop reads CASSFSSSYEQYF. V and J are TRBV12-3 or TRBV12-4 and TRBJ2-7. The CDR3 totals 13 residues.

The CDR3 reads CASSLAWIGNQPQHF. The chain has TRBV5-5 and TRBJ1-5. The CDR3 extends over 15 amino acids. Germline V gene sequence: CDR1 SGHKS, CDR2 YYEKEE (reference sequence).

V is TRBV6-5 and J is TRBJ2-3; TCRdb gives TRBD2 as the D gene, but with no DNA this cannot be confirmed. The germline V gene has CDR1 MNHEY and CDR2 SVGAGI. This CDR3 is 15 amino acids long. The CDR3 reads CASSLTSGSGDTQYF.

The CDR3 sequence: CSARELAGDLYEQYF. The gene calls are TRBV20-1 and TRBJ2-7; the TCRdb call, TRBD2, lacks DNA for checking. This CDR3 has 15 amino acids. Germline V gives CDR1 DFQATT, CDR2 SNEGSKA (reference sequence).

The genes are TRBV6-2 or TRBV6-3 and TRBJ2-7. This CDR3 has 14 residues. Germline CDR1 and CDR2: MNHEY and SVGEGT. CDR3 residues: CASSYLDSSYEQYF.